What follows is one TCR beta chain and its context. This record comes from a study of STAT5B mutations in CD4+ large granular lymphocyte leukemia. The CDR3 is 13 residues long. The germline gives CDR1 SQVTM, CDR2 ANQGSEA. Trimming took 3 bases from V and 0 from J, leaving 8 bases between them. This table comes from immunoSEQ multiplex PCR, and its TCRdb copy is limited to in-frame clones, with some not included. This sample has roughly 1,200 clones; 77% occur once, and the top ten carry 96%. Specimen: PBMCs. The chain couples TRBV29-1 to TRBJ1-1; D remains unclear. The receptor was derived from a man aged 65-85 years with CD4+ T-cell large granular lymphocyte leukemia. This CDR3 is CSVEGQLNTEAFF. CDR3 in DNA: TGCAGCGTTGAGGGTCAGTTGAACACTGAAGCTTTCTTT.